These T cell receptor beta chains were read from a single sample in a study of PD-L1 blockade in urothelial cancer. Method: immunoSEQ multiplex PCR; TCRdb's copy keeps in-frame clones and lacks some. The sample consists of 70,000 to 85,000 clones, about nine tenths of them appearing once. This material consisted of PBMCs, taken around atezolizumab (anti-PD-L1) treatment. Receptor source: a man in his sixties or seventies with urothelial cancer. The conserved cysteine and the conserved F or W are not part of the CDR3 here. Only some rows state a clone size, as once, few, many or a class for expanded clones.

>TRBJ2-5|-|TRBV5-4
ASSLGGSRQETQY
>TRBJ1-2|-|TRBV27
ASRRAGGYGYT
>TRBJ2-3|-|TRBV6-6
ASSYPVGQGTDTQY
>TRBJ2-1|-|TRBV5-4
ASSLGLALHEQF
>TRBJ2-3|few|TRBV28
ASSSGVRTQY
>TRBJ1-2|once|TRBV27
ASSPGTDHT
>TRBJ1-2|-|TRBV28
ASINTRQGPFGGYT
>TRBJ2-2|-|TRBV6-6
ASRDRLNTGELF
>TRBJ2-1|once|TRBV5-1
ASSSGLAGGWNEQF
>TRBJ1-5|-|TRBV27
ASSSFMGGGNQPQH
>TRBJ2-2|-|TRBV9
ASSPGSPTSPGELF
>TRBJ2-1|-|TRBV6-5
ASSFVTSGRNNEQF
>TRBJ2-3|-|TRBV2
ASSGGGGTLDTQY
>TRBJ2-7|-|TRBV5-4
ASSLVSGSYEQY
>TRBJ2-5|-|TRBV18
ASSPPGRGSQY
>TRBJ2-7|-|TRBV2
ASSEGLAGIDEQY
>TRBJ2-5|-|TRBV6-5
ASSYSWTSGKETQY
>TRBJ2-7|-|TRBV5-6
ASGGLAGDYEQY
>TRBJ1-5|-|TRBV15
ATSRGPREPQH
>TRBJ1-3|-|TRBV7-6
ASSLAAGQGSTIY
>TRBJ2-7|-|TRBV29-1
SVGDTYEQY
>TRBJ2-7|-|TRBV11-2
ASSLGGSLSEQY
>TRBJ1-1|-|TRBV9
ASSNQPRTEAF
>TRBJ2-1|-|TRBV27
ASSFDGRDEQF
>TRBJ1-1|few|TRBV4-1
ASSQVYRGTTEAF
>TRBJ2-7|-|TRBV28
ASRLTGTSGSYEQY
>TRBJ1-2|-|TRBV5-1
ASSLEDRGLGGGYT
>TRBJ2-3|-|TRBV13
ASSSAASRWAGGKDTQY
>TRBJ2-7|once|TRBV5-1
ASSSRAGFNEQY